Shown below are 15 T cell receptor beta chains from a single sample sequenced in a study of cytomegalovirus exposure and HLA in healthy donors (dated by TCRdb to 2015 to 2018). Receptor libraries were prepared by the immunoSEQ multiplex PCR assay. A mixture of 60 forward primers for TCR Vbeta segments and 13 reverse primers for TCR Jbeta segments was used in the multiplex PCR. TCRdb carries this immuneACCESS record with in-frame sequences only. Its versions omit some clonotypes, under half of them owing to an unresolved V gene in the studies checked, with the rest unexplained. The sample table holds 120,000 or so clones, of which over 70% were seen once. The leading ten clones occupy 4.1% of the sample. The sequencing sample was made of PBMCs. Receptors originate from a middle-aged woman in good health and CMV-seronegative.

The chain couples TRBV2 to TRBJ2-1; TRBD2 matches at 11 bases. Germline V gene lookup returns CDR1 SNHLY and CDR2 FYNNEI. This CDR3 comprises 16 residues. With 6 bases clipped from V and 7 bases from J, the junction kept 11 bases outside the gene matches. CDR3 nucleotides: TGTGCCAGCAGGGTTAGCGGGGGGGCCCGTAAGAATGAGCAGTTCTTC. It specifies CASRVSGGARKNEQFF.

The CDR3: CASSVGGRDWETQYF. The DNA of the CDR3 is TGTGCCAGCAGCGTCGGAGGGCGGGATTGGGAGACCCAGTACTTC. The gene calls are TRBV2 and TRBJ2-5; D possibly corresponds to TRBD2 (6 bases). Germline CDR1 SNHLY, CDR2 FYNNEI. CDR3 size: 15 residues. V gave up 6 bases and J gave up 5 bases, with 19 bases separating them.

This clone has a single count. The chain uses TRBV4-1 and TRBJ1-2, with 8 bases that match TRBD1. The CDR3 is made up of 15 amino acids. The trim removed 0 bases at V and 8 bases at J, leaving 8 bases unmatched. Germline V lookup: CDR1 MGHRA, CDR2 YSYEKL. CDR3 sequence (DNA): TGCGCCAGCAGCCAAGATTGGGCAGGGGGCAGAGGCTACACCTTC. Translating it yields CASSQDWAGGRGYTF.

This CDR3 is CASSGQGSNEQYF. In nucleotides, the CDR3 is TGTGCCAGCAGCGGTCAGGGGAGTAACGAGCAGTACTTC. This chain joins TRBV7-9 and TRBJ2-7, with D possibly TRBD1 on 6 matching bases. Germline assignment: CDR1 SEHNR and CDR2 FQNEAQ (reference sequence). V lost 5 bases, J lost 5 bases, and 13 bases lay in between. This CDR3 spans 13 amino acids.

The V call is TRBV19, the J call TRBJ2-3, with 8 bases identical to TRBD2. Per germline, CDR1 LNHDA and CDR2 SQIVND (reference sequence). The CDR3 totals 16 residues. V was pared by 5 bases and J by 1 base, with 8 bases of the junction left unmatched. The CDR3 DNA reads as TGTGCCAGTAGTGGAGGTCTAGCGGGCGGCACAGATACGCAGTATTTT. It is translated as CASSGGLAGGTDTQYF.

This clone is a singleton in its sample. The rearrangement links TRBV6-5 to TRBJ1-3; the match to TRBD1 covers 9 bases. V shed 6 bases, J shed 0 bases, and the junction held 3 bases outside the gene matches. The CDR3 has 15 residues. CDR1 and CDR2 from the germline V gene are MNHEY and SVGAGI. The CDR3 coding sequence is TGTGCCAGCAGCGACAGGGGGAGCTCTGGAAACACCATATATTTT. This gives the protein CASSDRGSSGNTIYF.

CDR3 nucleotides: TGTGCCAGCAGCACCTCGGGACAGCCAAACACTGAAGCTTTCTTT. Amino acids: CASSTSGQPNTEAFF. This chain connects TRBV7-3 to TRBJ1-1, with TRBD1 identical over 7 bases. CDR3 size: 15 residues. Trimming cost V 5 bases and J 2 bases; bases outside gene matches: 8. CDR1 is SGHTA, CDR2 FQGTGA, per germline.

The rearrangement links TRBV5-1 to TRBJ2-5, with 12 bases fitting TRBD1. The CDR3 loop spans 16 amino acids. Germline loops: CDR1 SGHRS, CDR2 YFSETQ. Trimming cost V 5 bases and J 5 bases; bases outside gene matches: 10. Here the CDR3 reads CASSPPGQGAWETQYF. The CDR3 DNA reads TGCGCCAGCAGTCCGCCGGGACAGGGGGCATGGGAGACCCAGTACTTC.

The chain has TRBV4-3 and TRBJ2-5, with 7 nucleotides matching TRBD2. With V trimmed by 3 bases and J by 5 bases, 12 bases remained unmatched. CDR3 length: 16 residues. Germline V gives CDR1 LGHNA, CDR2 YSLEER. DNA of the CDR3: TGCGCCAGCAGCCAGGGGGGAGGGGCGGGAGTTGAGACCCAGTACTTC. This translates into CASSQGGGAGVETQYF.

This clone showed up just a few times. The chain has TRBV9 and TRBJ2-3; D is unresolved. Germline CDR1 reads SGDLS; CDR2 reads YYNGEE. The CDR3 totals 15 residues. V was cut by 1 base and J by 4 bases, with 13 bases left in between. Written as DNA, the CDR3 is TGTGCCAGCAGCGTAAGTTCGCTTCCGGCAGATACGCAGTATTTT. Its translation is CASSVSSLPADTQYF.

V gene TRBV7-9 combines with J gene TRBJ2-1, with 8 bases lining up with TRBD2. CDR1 is SEHNR, CDR2 FQNEAQ, per germline (reference sequence). The CDR3 contains 17 residues. Germline trimming cut 1 base from V and 6 bases from J; bases unmatched to any gene: 11. CDR3 loop: CASSLDVGRAGGNEQFF. The DNA for the CDR3 is TGTGCCAGCAGCTTAGACGTCGGGAGGGCCGGGGGCAATGAGCAGTTCTTC.

The V call is TRBV7-3, the J call TRBJ1-6; D not certain. The CDR3 covers 13 residues. The germline V and J ends were trimmed by 5 bases and 9 bases, with 11 bases remaining between them. CDR1 SGHTA and CDR2 FQGTGA come from the germline V gene. For the CDR3, the DNA is TGTGCCAGCAGCGCTAGCGTAATTTCACCCCTCCACTTT. Translation gives CASSASVISPLHF.

The V and J genes are TRBV6-5 and TRBJ2-7, with 9 positions matching TRBD2. V lost 6 bases to trimming and J lost 2 bases; unmatched junction nucleotides: 5. CDR1 and CDR2 (germline): MNHEY, SVGAGI. The CDR3 has 14 amino acids. CDR3 nucleotides: TGTGCCAGCAGCCGTAGCGGGAGCGCCTACGAGCAGTACTTC. Amino acid sequence: CASSRSGSAYEQYF.

The V call is TRBV18, the J call TRBJ2-7, with 8 bases fitting TRBD2. Germline loops: CDR1 KGHSH, CDR2 LQKENI. The trim removed 3 bases at V and 5 bases at J, leaving 9 bases unmatched. The CDR3 contains 15 residues. CDR3 amino acids: CASSPGTSVVDEQYF. The CDR3 DNA sequence: TGTGCCAGCTCACCCGGGACTAGTGTCGTCGACGAGCAGTACTTC.

The chain links TRBV12-5 to TRBJ2-2; 14 bases are shared with TRBD2. The CDR3 is 17 amino acids. Germline-derived CDR1 and CDR2 are LGHNT and FRNRAP. The J segment lost 5 bases and the V segment lost 9 bases, leaving 11 bases of the junction unmatched. The DNA for the CDR3 is TGTGCTAGCCGCTCGACTGGGACTAGCGGGGGTACCGGGGAGCTGTTTTTT. Residues: CASRSTGTSGGTGELFF.